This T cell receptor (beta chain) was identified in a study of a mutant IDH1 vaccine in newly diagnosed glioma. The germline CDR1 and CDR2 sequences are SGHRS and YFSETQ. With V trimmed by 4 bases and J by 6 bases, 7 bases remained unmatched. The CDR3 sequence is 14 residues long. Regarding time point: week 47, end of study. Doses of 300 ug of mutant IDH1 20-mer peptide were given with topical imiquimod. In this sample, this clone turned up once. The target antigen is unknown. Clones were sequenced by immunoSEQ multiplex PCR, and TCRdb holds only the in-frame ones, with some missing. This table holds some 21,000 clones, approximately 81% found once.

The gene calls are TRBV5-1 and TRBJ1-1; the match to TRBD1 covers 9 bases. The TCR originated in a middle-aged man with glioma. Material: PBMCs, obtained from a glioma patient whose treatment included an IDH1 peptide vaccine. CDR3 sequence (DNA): TGCGCCAGCAGCGGGGGACAGGGTATTGCTGAAGCTTTCTTT. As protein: CASSGGQGIAEAFF.